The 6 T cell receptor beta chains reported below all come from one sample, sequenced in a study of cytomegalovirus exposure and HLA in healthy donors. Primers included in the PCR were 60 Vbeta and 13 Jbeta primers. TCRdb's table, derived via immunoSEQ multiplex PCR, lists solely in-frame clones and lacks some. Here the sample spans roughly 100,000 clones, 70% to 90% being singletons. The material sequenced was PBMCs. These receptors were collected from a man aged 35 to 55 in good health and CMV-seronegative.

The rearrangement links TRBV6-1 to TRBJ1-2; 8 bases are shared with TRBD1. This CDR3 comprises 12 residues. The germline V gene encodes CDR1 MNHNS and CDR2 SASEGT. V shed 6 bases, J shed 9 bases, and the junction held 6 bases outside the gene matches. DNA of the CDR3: TGTGCCAGCAGGACAGGGGAGATTAGCTACACCTTC. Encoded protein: CASRTGEISYTF.

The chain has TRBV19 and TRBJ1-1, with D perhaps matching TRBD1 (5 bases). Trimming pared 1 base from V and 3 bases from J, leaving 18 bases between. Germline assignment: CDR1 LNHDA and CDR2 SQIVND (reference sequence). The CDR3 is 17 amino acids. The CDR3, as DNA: TGTGCCAGTAGTATAGGCGGGGGTCGATGGGTGGACACTGAAGCTTTCTTT. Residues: CASSIGGGRWVDTEAFF.

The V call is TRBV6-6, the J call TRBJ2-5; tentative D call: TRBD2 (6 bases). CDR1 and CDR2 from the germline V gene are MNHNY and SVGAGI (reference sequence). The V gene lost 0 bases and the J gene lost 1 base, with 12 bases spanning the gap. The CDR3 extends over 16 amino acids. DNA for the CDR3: TGTGCCAGCAGTTACTCCCCGGGACTCCTCCAAGAGACCCAGTACTTC. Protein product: CASSYSPGLLQETQYF.

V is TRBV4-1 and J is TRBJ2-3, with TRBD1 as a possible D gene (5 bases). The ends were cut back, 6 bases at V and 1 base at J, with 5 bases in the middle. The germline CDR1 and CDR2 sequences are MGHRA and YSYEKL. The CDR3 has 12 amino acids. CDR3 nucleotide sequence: TGCGCCAGCAGACAGGGCACAGATACGCAGTATTTT. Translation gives CASRQGTDTQYF.

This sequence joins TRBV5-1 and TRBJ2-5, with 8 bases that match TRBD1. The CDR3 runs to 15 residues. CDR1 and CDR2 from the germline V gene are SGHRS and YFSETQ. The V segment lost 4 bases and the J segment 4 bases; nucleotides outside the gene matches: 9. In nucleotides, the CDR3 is TGCGCCAGCAGCGGTACAGGGGGAAAACGAGAGACCCAGTACTTC. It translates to CASSGTGGKRETQYF. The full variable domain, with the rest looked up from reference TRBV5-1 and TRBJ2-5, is KAGVTQTPRYLIKTRGQQVTLSCSPISGHRSVSWYQQTPGQGLQFLFEYFSETQRNKGNFPGRFSGRQFSNSRSEMNVSTLELGDSALYLCASSGTGGKRETQYFGPGTRLLVL.

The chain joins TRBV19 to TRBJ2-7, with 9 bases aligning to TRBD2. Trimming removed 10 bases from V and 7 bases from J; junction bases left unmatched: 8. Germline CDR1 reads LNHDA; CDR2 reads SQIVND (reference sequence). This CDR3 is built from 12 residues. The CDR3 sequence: CATGGGGGEQYF. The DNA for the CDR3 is TGTGCCACCGGCGGGGGGGGCGGGGAGCAGTACTTC.